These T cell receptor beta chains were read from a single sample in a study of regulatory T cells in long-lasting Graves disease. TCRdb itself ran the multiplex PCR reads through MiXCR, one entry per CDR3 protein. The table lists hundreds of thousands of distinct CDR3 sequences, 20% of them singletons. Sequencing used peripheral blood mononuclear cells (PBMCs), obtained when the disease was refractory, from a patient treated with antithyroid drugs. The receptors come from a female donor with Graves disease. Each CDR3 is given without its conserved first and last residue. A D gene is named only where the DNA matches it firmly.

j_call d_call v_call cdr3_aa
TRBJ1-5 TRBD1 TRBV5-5 ASSFFAGQGVGSNQPQH
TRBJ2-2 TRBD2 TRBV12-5 ASGLAGGDPRTGELF
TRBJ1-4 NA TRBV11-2 ASSLAGVREKLF
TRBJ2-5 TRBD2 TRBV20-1 SASTSGRATGETQY
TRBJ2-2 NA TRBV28 ASGTNTGELF
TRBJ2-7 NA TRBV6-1 ASSAAEGGYEQY
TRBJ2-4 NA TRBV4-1 ASSSPGRKDGIQY
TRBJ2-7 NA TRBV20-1 SATARVGGYEQY
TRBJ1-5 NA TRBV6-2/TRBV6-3 ASSSAPVGQPQH
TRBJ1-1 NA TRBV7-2 ASKRGETNTEAF
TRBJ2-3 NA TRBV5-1 ASSLAPGLLDTQY